The rows below give T cell receptor beta chains drawn from one sample of a study of cytomegalovirus exposure and HLA in healthy donors. Profiling relied on immunoSEQ multiplex PCR, and the TCRdb table lists in-frame clones only, not all of them. The data show 200,000 to 250,000 clones, 80% to 85% seen once. Sequencing was done on a sample of PBMCs. Source of these receptors: a woman aged 60 to 75 in good health and CMV-seropositive. Each CDR3 is given with its conserved first and last residue. A D gene is named only where the DNA matches it firmly. A clone size is listed for some rows: how often the clone was seen (once, few, many), or a class if it is expanded.

TGTGCCAGCAGTTTGGACAGCTCTAATTCACCCCTCCACTTT,CASSLDSSNSPLHF,.,.,TRBV6-5,TRBJ1-6
TGCAGCGGAGCTGGGGGACAAAAGGCCGACGAGCAGTACTTC,CSGAGGQKADEQYF,.,.,TRBV29-1,TRBJ2-7
TGCGCCAGCAGCTTGGTCAGGGCGGACTACGAGCAGTACTTC,CASSLVRADYEQYF,.,.,TRBV5-1,TRBJ2-7
TGTGCCAGCAGCTCCACAGGGGGCTCTGGAAACACCATATATTTT,CASSSTGGSGNTIYF,TRBD1,.,TRBV7-9,TRBJ1-3
TGCGCCAGCATGGGGGAGGGAAGAGGCTACGAGCAGTACTTC,CASMGEGRGYEQYF,TRBD2,.,TRBV10-1,TRBJ2-7
TGCGCCAGCAGTCCCACTAGCGGGAGGGCCATGTACGAGCAGTACTTC,CASSPTSGRAMYEQYF,TRBD2,few,TRBV10-2,TRBJ2-7
TGTGCCAGTAGTCCTTCCCCGGGACACAAGAACACCGGGGAGCTGTTTTTT,CASSPSPGHKNTGELFF,.,.,TRBV19,TRBJ2-2
TGTGCCAGCAGCGTAGGGGGCAGTTCCCCCTACGAGCAGTACTTC,CASSVGGSSPYEQYF,.,.,TRBV9,TRBJ2-7
TGTGCCATCAGTGAGGAGGCAGGGACTGAAGCTTTCTTT,CAISEEAGTEAFF,.,.,TRBV10-3,TRBJ1-1
TGTGCCAGTAGTGAAGCTAGCGGGAGCCCCTACAATGAGCAGTTCTTC,CASSEASGSPYNEQFF,TRBD2,.,TRBV19,TRBJ2-1
TGTGCCAGCAGTGAATGGGGCGGTTACACAGATACGCAGTATTTT,CASSEWGGYTDTQYF,.,.,TRBV25-1,TRBJ2-3
TGTGCCAGCAGTTTAGCTCGTCCTAGTGGGTACAATGAGCAGTTCTTC,CASSLARPSGYNEQFF,.,.,TRBV27,TRBJ2-1
TGTGCCAGCAGTTACGAGGCAGGGGGATATAATTCACCCCTCCACTTT,CASSYEAGGYNSPLHF,TRBD1,.,TRBV6-6,TRBJ1-6
TGTGCCAGCAGGGCGGGAGGTGCCTACAATGAGCAGTTCTTC,CASRAGGAYNEQFF,TRBD2,.,TRBV2,TRBJ2-1
TGTGCCAGCAGCGCTGGGGAGATGGACACCGGGGAGCTGTTTTTT,CASSAGEMDTGELFF,.,.,TRBV5-6,TRBJ2-2
TGTGCCAGTAGTGAAGACAGTGCAACTAATGAAAAACTGTTTTTT,CASSEDSATNEKLFF,.,.,TRBV19,TRBJ1-4
TGTGCCAGCAGCCGGGACAGGGAGGTTATGAACACTGAAGCTTTCTTT,CASSRDREVMNTEAFF,TRBD1,.,TRBV9,TRBJ1-1
TGTGCCAGCAGCCTACAGGGGGGAGAGGGAAACACCATATATTTT,CASSLQGGEGNTIYF,TRBD1,.,TRBV7-9,TRBJ1-3
TGTGCCAGCAGCCAAGGACTAGCGGGATCATACGAGCAGTACTTC,CASSQGLAGSYEQYF,TRBD2,.,TRBV7-9,TRBJ2-7
TGCGCCAGCAGCTTTCCAGGGAAAGGATATGGCTACACCTTC,CASSFPGKGYGYTF,.,.,TRBV5-1,TRBJ1-2
TGTGCCAGCAGTCCCCTCGCTAGCGGGAGTGAGACCCAGTACTTC,CASSPLASGSETQYF,TRBD2,few,TRBV6-1,TRBJ2-5
TGCGCCAGCAGCCATGGAGTGGCTGAAGCTTTCTTT,CASSHGVAEAFF,.,.,TRBV4-1,TRBJ1-1
TGTGCCAGCAGCCCCCAGGGGGCGGAACCGGGGGAGACCCAGTACTTC,CASSPQGAEPGETQYF,TRBD1,.,TRBV9,TRBJ2-5
TGTGCCAGCAGCTTCTCAGGGGGTGTCAATGAGCAGTTCTTC,CASSFSGGVNEQFF,TRBD1,.,TRBV7-2,TRBJ2-1
TGTGCTAGTGGTTTGGGACTAGCGGGAGGGCCGAACACCGGGGAGCTGTTTTTT,CASGLGLAGGPNTGELFF,TRBD2,.,TRBV12-5,TRBJ2-2
TGTGCCAGCAGGTTACAGGGATTCCAGCCCCAGCATTTT,CASRLQGFQPQHF,.,.,TRBV2,TRBJ1-5
TGTGCCAGCAGCAAAGACAGGGCCACTGAAGCTTTCTTT,CASSKDRATEAFF,TRBD1,.,TRBV6-6,TRBJ1-1
TGCGCCAGCAGTTTGGAAGGGAGTGGCTACAATGAGCAGTTCTTC,CASSLEGSGYNEQFF,.,.,TRBV5-1,TRBJ2-1
TGTTCCAGCAGCTTTGGGACTAGTGGAGAGACCCAGTACTTC,CSSSFGTSGETQYF,TRBD2,.,TRBV7-9,TRBJ2-5
TGCGCCAGCAGGGAGGGACTACCTAATGAGCAGTTCTTC,CASREGLPNEQFF,TRBD2,.,TRBV5-1,TRBJ2-1
TGCAGCGTTGACGACAGGGGGATCTATGGCTACACCTTC,CSVDDRGIYGYTF,TRBD1,.,TRBV29-1,TRBJ1-2
TGCGCCAGCAGCGGACGAGTGGCGGGAGGGGGGGATACGCAGTATTTT,CASSGRVAGGGDTQYF,TRBD2,.,TRBV5-1,TRBJ2-3
TGTGCCAGTAAGGAGAAGCGGGGCTCCTACGAGCAGTACTTC,CASKEKRGSYEQYF,TRBD2,.,TRBV19,TRBJ2-7
TGTGCCAGCAGCCAGACAGCCCAGAACACTGAAGCTTTCTTT,CASSQTAQNTEAFF,.,.,TRBV7-9,TRBJ1-1
TGTGCCAGCAGCTTATTCCCCCGGACAGGGGCCACCACTGAAGCTTTCTTT,CASSLFPRTGATTEAFF,TRBD1,.,TRBV11-1,TRBJ1-1
TGTGCCAGTTTGCAGGGATCAACTGAAGCTTTCTTT,CASLQGSTEAFF,.,few,TRBV28,TRBJ1-1
TGCGCCAGCAGCCTTAACAGGGGCGCATTATCTGGGGCCAACGTCCTGACTTTC,CASSLNRGALSGANVLTF,TRBD1,.,TRBV10-1,TRBJ2-6
TGTGCCAGCAGTCCCCACGGGGACAGGGGATCCTACGAGCAGTACTTC,CASSPHGDRGSYEQYF,TRBD1,.,TRBV25-1,TRBJ2-7
TGTGCCAGCAGCTTCCATGCAGGACTAGCGATTTCCTACGAGCAGTACTTC,CASSFHAGLAISYEQYF,TRBD2,.,TRBV7-9,TRBJ2-7
TGCGCCAGCAGCCAGGACAGCACCTATGGCTACACCTTC,CASSQDSTYGYTF,.,.,TRBV5-1,TRBJ1-2
TGTGCCAGCAGCTTAGTACTAGCGGGATTAGCCAAAAACATTCAGTACTTC,CASSLVLAGLAKNIQYF,TRBD2,few,TRBV11-2,TRBJ2-4
TGCGCCAGCAGCACGACAGGGACCTACGAGCAGTACTTC,CASSTTGTYEQYF,TRBD1,few,TRBV5-1,TRBJ2-7
TGTGCCAGCAGCTTAGGGAGGCGGGCGGACACCGGGGAGCTGTTTTTT,CASSLGRRADTGELFF,.,.,TRBV11-2,TRBJ2-2
TGTGCCAGCAATCGACAAATCTCCTACGAGCAGTACTTC,CASNRQISYEQYF,.,.,TRBV6-6,TRBJ2-7
TGTGCCAGTAGTATACAGGGAACGGCAGCTAATGAAAAACTGTTTTTT,CASSIQGTAANEKLFF,.,.,TRBV19,TRBJ1-4
TGTGCCAGCTCACCAGAGGGGGCCAGCACAGATACGCAGTATTTT,CASSPEGASTDTQYF,TRBD1,.,TRBV18,TRBJ2-3
TGTGCCAGCAGTTTCGGTCGCTCCTACGAGCAGTACTTC,CASSFGRSYEQYF,.,few,TRBV27,TRBJ2-7
TGTGCCAGTAGTATGGGACAGGCCTACGAGCAGTACTTC,CASSMGQAYEQYF,TRBD1,.,TRBV19,TRBJ2-7
TGTGCCAGCAGCCCAAGACAAGGCCCCTACGAGCAGTACTTC,CASSPRQGPYEQYF,.,.,TRBV7-2,TRBJ2-7
TGTGCCAGCAGCTTAGATGGCAGGGCAAACGACTATGGCTACACCTTC,CASSLDGRANDYGYTF,.,.,TRBV7-9,TRBJ1-2
TGTGCCAGCAGTGCTCCACTAGGGTCTAGTGTCACAGATACGCAGTATTTT,CASSAPLGSSVTDTQYF,.,.,TRBV2,TRBJ2-3
TGTGCCAGCAGGGAGGTCGGGGAGACCCAGTACTTC,CASREVGETQYF,.,once,TRBV11-2,TRBJ2-5
TGTGCCAGTAGTATAGCGGAGGTGGGCAATCAGCCCCAGCATTTT,CASSIAEVGNQPQHF,.,.,TRBV19,TRBJ1-5
TGTTCCAGCAGCTCCTCCGCGGAAGGTTGGAATCAGCCCCAGCATTTT,CSSSSSAEGWNQPQHF,.,few,TRBV7-9,TRBJ1-5
TGTGCCTGGAGTGTATTGAGGGGTAGAACGAGGGCGGGGGAAAAACTGTTTTTT,CAWSVLRGRTRAGEKLFF,.,.,TRBV30,TRBJ1-4